This passage covers 10 T cell receptor beta chains from one sample sequenced in a study of Tregs in tolerant kidney transplant recipients. Sequencing was performed with immunoSEQ multiplex PCR; in TCRdb, only in-frame clones are kept and a portion is missing. The table records roughly 120,000 clones, about 91% of them present only once. Sequencing input: CD4+ T cells from blood. Every receptor here comes from a human donor in good health.

In its sample, this clone was seen a few times. The chain has TRBV7-9 and TRBJ1-2; D may be TRBD1 (6 bases). The germline V gene encodes CDR1 SEHNR and CDR2 FQNEAQ (reference sequence). The CDR3 length is 14 residues. Trimming took 7 bases from V and 0 from J, leaving 12 bases between them. The CDR3: CASTRGNANYGYTF. CDR3 nucleotide sequence: TGTGCCAGCACCAGGGGTAATGCTAACTATGGCTACACCTTC.

The table lists this clone with a count of one. The chain uses TRBV4-1 and TRBJ2-7, with TRBD1 matching 8 bases. In germline, CDR1 is MGHRA, CDR2 YSYEKL. With V trimmed by 3 bases and J by 3 bases, 7 bases remained unmatched. This CDR3 has 15 amino acids. The chain's CDR3 is CASSHAGTGNYEQYF. In DNA form, the CDR3 reads TGCGCCAGCAGCCACGCCGGGACAGGTAACTACGAGCAGTACTTC.

The gene calls are TRBV6-5 and TRBJ1-4; D possibly corresponds to TRBD1 (5 bases). The CDR3 has 14 residues. CDR1 MNHEY and CDR2 SVGAGI come from the germline V gene. The germline V and J ends were trimmed by 5 bases and 4 bases, with 11 bases remaining between them. The CDR3 coding sequence is TGTGCCAGCAGTAAGACAGTGATTAATGAAAAACTGTTTTTT. Protein: CASSKTVINEKLFF.

This chain connects TRBV7-2 to TRBJ2-2, with 14 bases identical to TRBD2. CDR3 length equals 18 residues. J gave up 6 bases and V 2 bases, and 8 bases lay outside the gene matches. Germline assignment: CDR1 SGHTA and CDR2 FQGNSA. The CDR3 sequence: CASSLNGLAGGEAGELFF. CDR3 nucleotides: TGTGCCAGCAGCTTAAATGGACTAGCGGGGGGCGAGGCCGGGGAGCTGTTTTTT.

The chain employs TRBV5-1 and TRBJ1-2, with D hard to call. CDR3 size: 16 residues. V was clipped by 3 bases and J by 4 bases, with 19 bases between them. Germline loops: CDR1 SGHRS, CDR2 YFSETQ. The CDR3 protein is CASSSEGSKFSYGYTF. CDR3 nucleotide sequence: TGCGCCAGCAGCTCGGAGGGTTCGAAATTTTCCTATGGCTACACCTTC.

This rearrangement joins TRBV10-2 to TRBJ2-1; D perhaps matches TRBD2 (6 bases). Germline loops: CDR1 WSHSY, CDR2 SAAADI. CDR3 size: 19 residues. V was pared by 5 bases and J by 1 base, with 24 bases between. The CDR3 here is CASSRTGRFGGRSYNEQFF. CDR3 nucleotides: TGCGCCAGCAGTCGGACTGGGCGTTTTGGGGGGAGATCCTACAATGAGCAGTTCTTC.

This clone was seen a handful of times. This sequence joins TRBV5-6 and TRBJ1-2; a possible D gene is TRBD1 (5 bases). This CDR3 is 13 amino acids long. V was trimmed by 5 bases and J by 6 bases, leaving 14 bases between them. Germline V lookup: CDR1 SGHDT, CDR2 YYEEEE. The CDR3 DNA is TGTGCCAGCAGTCCAATACAGGACCATGGCTACACCTTC. Translation: CASSPIQDHGYTF.

This clone was seen just once. Additional DNA sequences in this sample encode the identical CDR3. The V call is TRBV18, the J call TRBJ2-3, with 7 positions matching TRBD2. Germline V gene data show CDR1 as KGHSH and CDR2 as LQKENI. The CDR3 consists of 14 residues. After removal of 3 bases from V and 1 base from J, the junction contained 1 base not matched to a gene. As DNA, the CDR3 is TGTGCCAGCTCACCGGGGGGGGGCACAGATACGCAGTATTTT. Its translation: CASSPGGGTDTQYF.

The V gene is TRBV5-4, the J gene TRBJ1-1, with D perhaps TRBD1 (6 bases). V gave up 1 base and J gave up 3 bases, with 7 bases separating them. Germline assignment: CDR1 SGHNT and CDR2 YYREEE (reference sequence). There are 13 residues in the CDR3. CDR3: CASSLYRDTEAFF. In DNA, the CDR3 is TGTGCCAGCAGCTTGTACAGGGACACTGAAGCTTTCTTT.

The gene calls are TRBV6-6 and TRBJ2-3; 9 bases line up with TRBD2. Germline CDR1 is MNHNY and CDR2 is SVGAGI (reference sequence). Trimming removed 4 bases from V and 1 base from J; junction bases left unmatched: 6. The CDR3 contains 16 residues. CDR3: CASSSPGLARTDTQYF. CDR3 nucleotides: TGTGCCAGCAGTTCGCCCGGACTAGCGCGCACAGATACGCAGTATTTT.